This T cell receptor beta chain was documented in a study of glioma-infiltrating T cells after dendritic cell vaccination. Study observations and caveats: Estimated pretreatment TIL content predicted outcome after dendritic cell vaccination.

Profiled with immunoSEQ multiplex PCR; TCRdb holds only in-frame clones, not every one. The profile covers 20,000 to 30,000 clones, with 85% to 90% appearing a single time and roughly 2.9% taken by the ten largest. Time point described: after dendritic cell vaccination, including at tumor progression/relapse. None of the glioblastoma patients had an isocitrate dehydrogenase mutation. V was shortened by 8 bases and J by 0 bases, with 7 bases between the two germline ends. Germline V gene sequence: CDR1 WNHNN, CDR2 SYGVQD (reference sequence). The CDR3 sequence is 13 residues long. As for this clone: Antigen specificity is unknown.

This TCR came from a human donor with glioblastoma. This chain links TRBV10-1 with TRBJ2-2; D perhaps matches TRBD1 (6 bases). The input for sequencing was blood, taken after dendritic cell vaccination. CDR3 nucleotide sequence: TGCGCCAGCGGGACACCGAACACCGGGGAGCTGTTTTTT. Its translation: CASGTPNTGELFF.